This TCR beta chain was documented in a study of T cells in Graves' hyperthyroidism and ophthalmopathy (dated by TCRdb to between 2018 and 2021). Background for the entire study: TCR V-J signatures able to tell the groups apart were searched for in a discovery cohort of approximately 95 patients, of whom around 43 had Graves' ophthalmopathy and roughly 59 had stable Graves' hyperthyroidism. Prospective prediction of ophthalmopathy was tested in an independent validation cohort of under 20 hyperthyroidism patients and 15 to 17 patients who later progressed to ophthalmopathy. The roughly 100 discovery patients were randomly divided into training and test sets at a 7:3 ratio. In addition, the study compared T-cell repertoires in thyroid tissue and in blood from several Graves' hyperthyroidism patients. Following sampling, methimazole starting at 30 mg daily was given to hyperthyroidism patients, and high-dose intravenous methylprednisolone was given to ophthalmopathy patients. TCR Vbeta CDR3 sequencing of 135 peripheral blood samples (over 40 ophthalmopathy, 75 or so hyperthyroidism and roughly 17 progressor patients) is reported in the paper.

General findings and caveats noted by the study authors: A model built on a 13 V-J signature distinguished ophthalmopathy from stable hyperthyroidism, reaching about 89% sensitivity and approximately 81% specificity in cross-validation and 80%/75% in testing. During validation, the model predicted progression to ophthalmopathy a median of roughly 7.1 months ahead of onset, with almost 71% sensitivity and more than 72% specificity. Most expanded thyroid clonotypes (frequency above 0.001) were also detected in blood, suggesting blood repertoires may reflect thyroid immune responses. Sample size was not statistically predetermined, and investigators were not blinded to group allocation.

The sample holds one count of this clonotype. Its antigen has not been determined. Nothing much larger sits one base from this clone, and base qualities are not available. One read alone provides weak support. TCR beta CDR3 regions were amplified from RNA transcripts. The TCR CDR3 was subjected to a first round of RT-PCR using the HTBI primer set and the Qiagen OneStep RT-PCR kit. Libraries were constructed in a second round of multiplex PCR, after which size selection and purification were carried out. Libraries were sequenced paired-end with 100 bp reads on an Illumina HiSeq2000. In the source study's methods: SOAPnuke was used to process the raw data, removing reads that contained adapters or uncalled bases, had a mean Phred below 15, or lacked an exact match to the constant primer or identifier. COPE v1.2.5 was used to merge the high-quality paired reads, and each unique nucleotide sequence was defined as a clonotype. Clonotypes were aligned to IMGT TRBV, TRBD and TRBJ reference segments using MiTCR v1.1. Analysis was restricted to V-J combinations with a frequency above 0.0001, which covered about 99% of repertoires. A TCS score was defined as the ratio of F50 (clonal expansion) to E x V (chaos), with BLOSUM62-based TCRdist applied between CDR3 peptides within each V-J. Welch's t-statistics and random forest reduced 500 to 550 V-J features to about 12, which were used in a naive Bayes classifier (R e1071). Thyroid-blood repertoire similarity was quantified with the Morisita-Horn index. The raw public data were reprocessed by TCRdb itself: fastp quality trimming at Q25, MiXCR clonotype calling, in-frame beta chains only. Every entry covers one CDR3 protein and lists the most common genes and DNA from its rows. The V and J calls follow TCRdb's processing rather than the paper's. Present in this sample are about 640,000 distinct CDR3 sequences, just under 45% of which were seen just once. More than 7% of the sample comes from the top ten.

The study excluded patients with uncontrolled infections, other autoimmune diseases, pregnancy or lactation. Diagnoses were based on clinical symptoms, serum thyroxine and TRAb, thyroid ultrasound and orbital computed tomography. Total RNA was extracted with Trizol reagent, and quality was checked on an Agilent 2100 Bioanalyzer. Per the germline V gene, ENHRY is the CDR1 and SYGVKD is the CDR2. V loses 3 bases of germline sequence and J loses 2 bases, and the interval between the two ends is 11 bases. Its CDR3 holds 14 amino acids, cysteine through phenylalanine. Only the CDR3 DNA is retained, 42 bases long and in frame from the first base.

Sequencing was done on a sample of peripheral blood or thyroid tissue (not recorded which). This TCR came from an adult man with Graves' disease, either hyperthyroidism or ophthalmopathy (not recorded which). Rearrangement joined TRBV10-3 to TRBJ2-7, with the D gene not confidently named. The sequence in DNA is TGTGCCATCAGTGAATCGGTAGATCCCTACGAGCAGTACTTC. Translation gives CAISESVDPYEQYF.